A selection of T cell receptor beta chains follows, all from one sample in a study of T cell changes during pregnancy in multiple sclerosis. TCRdb's copy holds only in-frame clones and misses some; the assay was immunoSEQ multiplex PCR. Of almost 95,000 clones in the sample, roughly 90% were seen once. The material was peripheral blood, obtained in the first trimester of pregnancy. The receptors derive from a female donor with multiple sclerosis, enrolled in a pregnancy study. CDR3s include the opening cysteine and the closing phenylalanine or tryptophan. A D gene is named only where the DNA matches it firmly. The listing skips clone size in some rows; elsewhere it reads once, few, many or a size class.

TRBD2,TRBJ2-7,TRBV10-1,NA,TGCGCCAGCAGTTCCGGACTAGCGGGCTCCTACGAGCAGTACTTC,CASSSGLAGSYEQYF
NA,TRBJ1-1,TRBV5-1,NA,TGCGCCAGCAGCTTTCGGACAGAGAACACTGAAGCTTTCTTT,CASSFRTENTEAFF
TRBD1,TRBJ2-7,TRBV15,NA,TGTGCCACCAGCAGCCAGGGACAGGGATTTCCTCCCTACGAGCAGTACTTC,CATSSQGQGFPPYEQYF
TRBD1,TRBJ1-1,TRBV4-1,NA,TGCGCCAGCAGCCAGGTAACAGGGGGCCCGAGGACTGAAGCTTTCTTT,CASSQVTGGPRTEAFF
NA,TRBJ2-7,TRBV27,NA,TGTGCCAGCATATCCGGGGTCGAGCAGTACTTC,CASISGVEQYF
TRBD1,TRBJ2-1,TRBV18,NA,TGTGCCAGCTCACCACCGGACAGGGTGTACAATGAGCAGTTCTTC,CASSPPDRVYNEQFF
TRBD1,TRBJ1-2,TRBV7-9,NA,TGTGCCAGCAGCTTAGGACAGGGGTATGGCTACACCTTC,CASSLGQGYGYTF
NA,TRBJ1-5,TRBV4-1,NA,TGCGCCAGCAGCCAAGATCTCGCCGGGCAGCCCCAGCATTTT,CASSQDLAGQPQHF
TRBD1,TRBJ2-4,TRBV30,NA,TGTGCCTGGGGGACAGGGGGGAGAAACATTCAGTACTTC,CAWGTGGRNIQYF
NA,TRBJ2-5,TRBV27,NA,TGTGCCAGCAGTTTCAGGGGAGAGACCCAGTACTTC,CASSFRGETQYF
NA,TRBJ1-1,TRBV6-6,NA,TGTGCCAGCAGTAAGCGGACAGACATGAACACTGAAGCTTTCTTT,CASSKRTDMNTEAFF
TRBD2,TRBJ2-1,TRBV10-2,NA,TGCGCCAGCACCCTAAGCGGGAGGGCCAAGGATGAGCAGTTCTTC,CASTLSGRAKDEQFF
TRBD2,TRBJ2-3,TRBV4-1,NA,TGCGCCAGCAGCCATGATAGCGGGAGGGATACGCAGTATTTT,CASSHDSGRDTQYF
NA,TRBJ2-3,TRBV7-2,once,TGTGCCAGCAGCTCCTATGGAGATACGCAGTATTTT,CASSSYGDTQYF
TRBD1,TRBJ1-2,TRBV6-1,NA,TGTGCCAGCAGTGAACAGGGGGCCTATGGCTACACCTTC,CASSEQGAYGYTF
NA,TRBJ2-1,TRBV27,NA,TGTGCCAGCAGTTTAGGTTCTAGGGGGTACAGTGAGCAGTTCTTC,CASSLGSRGYSEQFF
NA,TRBJ2-7,TRBV7-9,NA,TGTGCCAGCAGCTCACATACCACCCGGCCACAGGGCCACGAGCAGTACTTC,CASSSHTTRPQGHEQYF